Presented here are 16 T cell receptor beta chains from one specimen sequenced in a study of CD8 T cells in ankylosing spondylitis. These receptors have no identified antigens. General observations from the study: A TCR beta motif of seven or eight highly homologous variants appeared characteristic of ankylosing spondylitis blood.

Using its own MiXCR run on the 5' RACE reads, TCRdb lists one record per CDR3 protein. The table shows about 500,000 distinct CDR3 sequences, with more than 9.5% occurring only once. Sequenced sample: blood, either unsorted or a sorted T cell fraction (not recorded which). The receptors here all came from a male donor with ankylosing spondylitis.

The V and J genes are TRBV20-1 and TRBJ1-1; D unresolved. CDR3 length: 11 amino acids. The V and J ends lost 3 bases and 7 bases respectively, with 9 bases between them. Germline assignment: CDR1 DFQATT and CDR2 SNEGSKA (reference sequence). This CDR3 is CSASRRDEAFF. CDR3 DNA sequence: TGCAGTGCTAGTAGGAGGGATGAAGCTTTCTTT.

This clonotype was seen many times. V gene TRBV5-1 combines with J gene TRBJ1-1; D is unresolved. Germline V gene sequence: CDR1 SGHRS, CDR2 YFSETQ. The ends were cut back, 5 bases at V and 1 base at J, with 9 bases in the middle. The CDR3 covers 13 residues. The chain's CDR3 is CASRRVENTEAFF. The CDR3 region has the DNA TGCGCCAGCAGGCGGGTCGAGAACACTGAAGCTTTCTTT.

This chain links TRBV6-1 with TRBJ2-5, with TRBD1 as a possible D gene (6 bases). Trimming cost V 6 bases and J 4 bases, with 15 bases left between them. Germline CDR1 is MNHNS and CDR2 is SASEGT. The CDR3 extends over 14 amino acids. CDR3 in DNA: TGTGCCAGCAGCGTCACGGGCAGGGGAGAGACCCAGTACTTC. Translating gives CASSVTGRGETQYF.

This clonotype was detected a few times. This chain links TRBV29-1 with TRBJ2-4; 8 bases are shared with TRBD2. Germline assignment: CDR1 SQVTM and CDR2 ANQGSEA. V was clipped by 3 bases and J by 0 bases; unmatched bases: 4. This CDR3 spans 15 amino acids. The chain's CDR3 is CSVELRGVAKNIQYF. CDR3 sequence (DNA): TGCAGCGTTGAGTTGCGGGGGGTAGCCAAAAACATTCAGTACTTC.

V is TRBV28 and J is TRBJ1-4; tentative D call: TRBD1 (5 bases). Trimming removed 2 bases at V and 7 bases at J, with 14 bases between. The V gene's germline CDR1 is MDHEN and CDR2 SYDVKM. The length of the CDR3 is 15 residues. CDR3: CASSLAGGSGEKLFF. The CDR3 region has the DNA TGTGCCAGCAGTTTAGCCGGGGGATCCGGTGAAAAACTGTTTTTT. The full variable domain, rest sourced from reference TRBV28 and TRBJ1-4, is DVKVTQSSRYLVKRTGEKVFLECVQDMDHENMFWYRQDPGLGLRLIYFSYDVKMKEKGDIPEGYSVSREKKERFSLILESASTNQTSMYLCASSLAGGSGEKLFFGSGTQLSVL.

Ten or more counts support this clonotype. This chain connects TRBV7-9 to TRBJ2-5; possible D gene TRBD1, 5 bases. V was pared by 4 bases and J by 5 bases, with 11 bases between. The CDR3 consists of 13 residues. CDR1 is SEHNR and CDR2 is FQNEAQ in the germline V gene (reference sequence). Here the CDR3 DNA reads TGTGCCAGCAGCTCCGCAGGGTTCGAGACCCAGTACTTC. Amino acids: CASSSAGFETQYF. Together with reference TRBV7-9 and TRBJ2-5, the CDR3 gives the full variable domain: DTGVSQNPRHKITKRGQNVTFRCDPISEHNRLYWYRQTLGQGPEFLTYFQNEAQLEKSRLLSDRFSAERPKGSFSTLEIQRTEQGDSAMYLCASSSAGFETQYFGPGTRLLVL.

This clonotype has a handful of counts. The V call is TRBV12-3 or TRBV12-4, the J call TRBJ2-3, with D possibly called TRBD1 or TRBD2 (5 bases each). This CDR3 contains 15 residues. Trimming cost V 6 bases and J 2 bases, with 15 bases left between them. The CDR3 here is CASRPSGRITDTQYF. For the CDR3, the DNA is TGTGCCAGCAGACCCTCGGGACGGATCACAGATACGCAGTATTTT.

The V and J genes are TRBV6-1 and TRBJ2-2; 7 bases map to TRBD2. Germline V gene sequence: CDR1 MNHNS, CDR2 SASEGT. V trimming: 3 bases; J trimming: 1 base; junction bases outside the gene matches: 11. This CDR3 has 18 residues. The CDR3 spells CASSDASRDYLNTGELFF. In nucleotides, the CDR3 is TGTGCCAGCAGTGACGCATCCCGGGACTACCTGAACACCGGGGAGCTGTTTTTT.

In its sample, this clonotype was seen many times. The V and J genes are TRBV12-3 or TRBV12-4 and TRBJ1-1, with TRBD1 matching 10 bases. With 4 bases clipped from V and 3 bases from J, the junction kept 8 bases outside the gene matches. The CDR3 is 16 residues long. The CDR3 reads CASSSPYGTGDTEAFF. The CDR3 nucleotides are TGTGCCAGCAGTTCGCCGTACGGGACAGGGGACACTGAAGCTTTCTTT.

This clonotype was observed a few times. This rearrangement joins TRBV2 to TRBJ2-5; D is uncertain. V lost 4 bases, J lost 3 bases, and 9 bases lay in between. This CDR3 comprises 13 residues. In germline, CDR1 is SNHLY, CDR2 FYNNEI. This chain's CDR3 is CASSVTRKETQYF. The CDR3 nucleotides read TGTGCCAGCAGTGTTACCAGGAAAGAGACCCAGTACTTC.

This clonotype was counted only a few times. This chain joins TRBV20-1 and TRBJ2-1, with D perhaps being TRBD1 or TRBD2 (5 bases each). This CDR3 is built from 12 residues. The germline CDR1 and CDR2 sequences are DFQATT and SNEGSKA (reference sequence). Deletions cut 5 bases from V and 10 bases from J, with 15 bases between. The CDR3 region has the DNA TGCAGTGCTCTAAGGGACGCGCAGGAGCAGTTCTTC. Translating gives CSALRDAQEQFF.

This clonotype came up many times. V and J are TRBV12-3 or TRBV12-4 and TRBJ2-5, with 11 bases fitting TRBD2. This CDR3 contains 14 residues. V trimming: 6 bases; J trimming: 5 bases; junction bases outside the gene matches: 5. The CDR3 spells CASRIAGGGETQYF. The CDR3 DNA follows: TGTGCCAGCAGGATAGCGGGAGGGGGGGAGACCCAGTACTTC.

The chain's CDR3 is CAISERRGEAEAFF. The CDR3 DNA is TGTGCCATCAGTGAGCGGCGGGGGGAGGCTGAAGCTTTCTTT. The V call is TRBV10-3, the J call TRBJ1-1; tentative D call: TRBD1 (5 bases). The germline V gene encodes CDR1 ENHRY and CDR2 SYGVKD. The V end was cut by 2 bases, the J end by 6 bases, with 13 bases between. The CDR3 has 14 residues.

This clonotype was counted once. This chain joins TRBV20-1 and TRBJ2-5; the match to TRBD1 covers 7 bases. The germline CDR1 and CDR2 sequences are DFQATT and SNEGSKA (reference sequence). Trimming at V came to 4 bases and at J to 5 bases, leaving 10 bases not matched to a gene. The CDR3 sequence is 14 residues long. The CDR3 reads CSATVTGARETQYF. The CDR3 DNA follows: TGCAGTGCTACCGTTACAGGGGCTCGGGAGACCCAGTACTTC.

There are many counts of this clonotype. The genes are TRBV7-2 and TRBJ2-1, with 9 nucleotides matching TRBD2. After removal of 6 bases from V and 2 bases from J, the junction contained 11 bases not matched to a gene. The germline gives CDR1 SGHTA, CDR2 FQGNSA. This CDR3 region has 17 residues. The CDR3 sequence is CASRRVAGVNPYNEQFF. The CDR3 nucleotides are TGTGCCAGCAGGAGAGTAGCGGGAGTCAATCCCTACAATGAGCAGTTCTTC.

The chain uses TRBV6-1 and TRBJ2-1; 8 nucleotides align to TRBD1. From germline, CDR1 is MNHNS and CDR2 SASEGT. CDR3 length: 13 amino acids. V was pared by 6 bases and J by 8 bases, with 6 bases of the junction left unmatched. The CDR3 region is CASRRTGWDEQFF. CDR3 DNA sequence: TGTGCCAGCAGAAGGACAGGGTGGGATGAGCAGTTCTTC.